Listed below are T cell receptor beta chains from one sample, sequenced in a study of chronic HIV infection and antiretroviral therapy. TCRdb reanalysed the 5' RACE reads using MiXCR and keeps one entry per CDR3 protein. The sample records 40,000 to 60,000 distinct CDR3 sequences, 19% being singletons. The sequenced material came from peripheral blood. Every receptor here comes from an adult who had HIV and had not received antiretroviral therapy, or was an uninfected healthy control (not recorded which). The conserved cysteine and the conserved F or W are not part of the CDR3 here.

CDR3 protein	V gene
ASSLPGGETQY	TRBV5-5
SARRGSKNTEAF	TRBV29-1
ASTKLGGGDTEAF	TRBV28
ASSPRTTEAF	TRBV28
ASSFRTGDQPQH	TRBV28
AVQGSRSGANVLT	TRBV28
SAALAGFSTDTQY	TRBV20-1
ASSLAGNTEAF	TRBV28
AISPSTVRVADTQY	TRBV10-3
ASSWRSGANVLT	TRBV12-3/TRBV12-4
ASSLDYQYEQY	TRBV5-1
ASSLAASGAYEQY	TRBV9
ASSRQGVGETQY	TRBV2
ASSLNLNEQF	TRBV11-3
SASGNYEQY	TRBV20-1
SARDPGQGGYGYT	TRBV20-1
ASSLFGTRHNEQF	TRBV27
ASTPGTGLDEQY	TRBV6-5
ASRATGGRGYT	TRBV28
SVREAGVNTGELF	TRBV29-1
SVEGGDTEAF	TRBV29-1
AITDQNYNEQF	TRBV10-3
ASSSLTEKGSPIYEQY	TRBV11-2
SARDLPASSTEAF	TRBV20-1
SVAWKEETQY	TRBV29-1
ASSQLMTRTGKEGLAKNIQY	TRBV4-1
ASSPRGEKLF	TRBV7-9
ASSLRTPTSTDTQY	TRBV28
ASSQSRAYEQY	TRBV3-1
ASSSYRDGSFEAF	TRBV27
ASSESGGLGEETQY	TRBV5-1
ASSLSRLADSYNEQF	TRBV27
SVGSPQGMNTEAF	TRBV29-1
ASRNQLGRLAGGKDNEQF	TRBV2
ASSSLGGGPHYEQY	TRBV28
ASSLTGSHEQY	TRBV5-1
ASSRSRGLTGELF	TRBV4-1
AISDLPGQGGRPGNTIY	TRBV10-3
ASSQPSDYNEQF	TRBV3-1
ASSPSGRETQY	TRBV28
ASSLGPANQPQH	TRBV5-1
AVDRVDYGYT	TRBV28
ASSFSKGGEKLF	TRBV5-1
ASSFPGGNSPLH	TRBV28
AISVAGGTQETQY	TRBV10-3
ASSQLMGGGSYNEQF	TRBV27
ASRAGTGTDTQY	TRBV5-1
ASSFAVRPAGQY	TRBV28
ASSLWVGDTEAF	TRBV28
ASSPMGQGAGANVLT	TRBV28
SVPGTYPRGAF	TRBV29-1
ASERQGATNEKLF	TRBV28
ASSMKGRSRSGNTIY	TRBV19
SGFSGAKNIQY	TRBV20-1
ATFPPGANVLT	TRBV24-1